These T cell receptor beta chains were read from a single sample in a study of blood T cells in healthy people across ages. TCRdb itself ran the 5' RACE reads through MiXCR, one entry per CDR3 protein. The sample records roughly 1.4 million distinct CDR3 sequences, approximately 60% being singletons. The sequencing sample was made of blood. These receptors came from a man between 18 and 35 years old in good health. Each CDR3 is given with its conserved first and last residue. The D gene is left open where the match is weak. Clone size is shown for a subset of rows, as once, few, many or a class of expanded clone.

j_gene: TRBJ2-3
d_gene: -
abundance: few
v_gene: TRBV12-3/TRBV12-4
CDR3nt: TGTGCCAGCAGGCCTGTCGGGCACCTCTCGGCTACGCAGTATTTT
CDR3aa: CASRPVGHLSATQYF

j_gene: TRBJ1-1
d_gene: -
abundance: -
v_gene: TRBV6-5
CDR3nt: TGTGCCAGCAGGCTTGGTCTTAACACTGAAGCTTTCTTT
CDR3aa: CASRLGLNTEAFF

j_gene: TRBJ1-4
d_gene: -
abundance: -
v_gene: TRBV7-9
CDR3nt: TGTGCCAGCAGCTTAGCCCCGACGCTAATGAATGAAAAACTGTTTTTT
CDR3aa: CASSLAPTLMNEKLFF

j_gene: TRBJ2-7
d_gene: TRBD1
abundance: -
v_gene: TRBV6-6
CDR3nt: TGTGCCAGCAGTTCGGGACAGGATTATAACGAGCAGTACTTC
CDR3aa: CASSSGQDYNEQYF

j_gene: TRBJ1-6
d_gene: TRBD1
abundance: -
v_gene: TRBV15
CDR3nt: TGTGCCACCAGCTTCCGGGACAGGGCTTCACCCCTCCACTTT
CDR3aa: CATSFRDRASPLHF

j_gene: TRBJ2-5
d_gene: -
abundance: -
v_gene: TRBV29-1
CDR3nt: TGCAGCGTTGTCGTCGGCGTGGAGACCCAGTACTTC
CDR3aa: CSVVVGVETQYF

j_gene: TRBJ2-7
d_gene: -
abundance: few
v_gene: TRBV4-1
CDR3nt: TGCGCCAGCAGCCCTGAGGACGTCTCCTACGAGCAGTACTTC
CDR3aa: CASSPEDVSYEQYF

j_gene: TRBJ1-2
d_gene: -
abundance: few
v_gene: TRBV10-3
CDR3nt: TGTGCCATCAGTCAGTCTAGCTATGGCTACACCTTC
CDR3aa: CAISQSSYGYTF

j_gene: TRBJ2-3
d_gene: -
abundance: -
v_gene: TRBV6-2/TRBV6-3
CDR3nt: TGTGCCAGCAGTTCGATATCCCCCGAGCAGGGAATTGGAGATACGCAGTATTTT
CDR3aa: CASSSISPEQGIGDTQYF

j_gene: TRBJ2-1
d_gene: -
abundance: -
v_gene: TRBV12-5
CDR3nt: TGTGCTAGTGGTGAGGGGGGGACCTACAATGAGCAGTTCTTC
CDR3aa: CASGEGGTYNEQFF

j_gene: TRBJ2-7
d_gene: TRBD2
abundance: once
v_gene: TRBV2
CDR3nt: TGTGCCAGCAATTCTAGCGGGGGACTCTACGAGCAGTACTTC
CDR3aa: CASNSSGGLYEQYF

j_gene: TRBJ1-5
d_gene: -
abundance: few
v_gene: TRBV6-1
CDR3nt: TGTGCCAGCAGTGAGGCAGGGGATTTACAGCCCCAGCATTTT
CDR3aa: CASSEAGDLQPQHF

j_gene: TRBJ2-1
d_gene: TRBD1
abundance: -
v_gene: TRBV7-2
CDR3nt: TGTGCCAGCAGCTTCCGGACAGGGGGCTTCAATGAGCAGTTCTTC
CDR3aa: CASSFRTGGFNEQFF

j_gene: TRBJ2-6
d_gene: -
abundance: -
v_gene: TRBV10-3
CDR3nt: TGTGCCATCAGTGAGTCTCGGGGCTCTGGGGCCAACGTCCTGACTTTC
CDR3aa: CAISESRGSGANVLTF

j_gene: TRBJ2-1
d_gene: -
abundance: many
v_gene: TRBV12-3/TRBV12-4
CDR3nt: TGTGCCAGCAGGGACAGCTCCTACAATGAGCAGTTCTTC
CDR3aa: CASRDSSYNEQFF

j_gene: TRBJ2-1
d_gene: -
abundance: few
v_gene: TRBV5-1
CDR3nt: TGCGCCAGCAGCTTCGGACAGCAATACAATGAGCAGTTCTTC
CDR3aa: CASSFGQQYNEQFF

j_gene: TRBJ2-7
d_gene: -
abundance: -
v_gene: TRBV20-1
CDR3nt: TGCAGTGTGGGGTTCCACGAGCAGTACTTC
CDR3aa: CSVGFHEQYF

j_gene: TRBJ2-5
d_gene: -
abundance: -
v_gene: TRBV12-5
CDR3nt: TGTGCTAGTGGTTTCTATATGGCAGGGGAAAACAATGAGCAGTACTTC
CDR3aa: CASGFYMAGENNEQYF

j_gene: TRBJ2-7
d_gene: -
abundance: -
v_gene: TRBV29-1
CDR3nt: TGCAGCGTTGTATCAGAAGAGGGACGAAGTTACTACGAGCAGTACTTC
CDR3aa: CSVVSEEGRSYYEQYF

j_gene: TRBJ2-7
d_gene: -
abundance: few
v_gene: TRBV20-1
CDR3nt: TGCAGTGGAGAGGGACACCCTTCCTACGAGCAGTACTTC
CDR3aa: CSGEGHPSYEQYF

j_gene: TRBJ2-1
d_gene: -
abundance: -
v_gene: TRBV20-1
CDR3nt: TGCAGTGCATTCGTTCCCCGATACAATGAGCAGTTCTTC
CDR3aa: CSAFVPRYNEQFF

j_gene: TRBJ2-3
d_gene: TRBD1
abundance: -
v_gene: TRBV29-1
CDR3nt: TGCAGCTCCTTTGGACAGGGTGGAGATACGCAGTATTTT
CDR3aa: CSSFGQGGDTQYF

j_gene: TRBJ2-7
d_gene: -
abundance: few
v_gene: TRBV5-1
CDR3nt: TGCGCCAGCAGCTTGGGGACGGAAGCCTACGAGCAGTACTTC
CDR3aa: CASSLGTEAYEQYF

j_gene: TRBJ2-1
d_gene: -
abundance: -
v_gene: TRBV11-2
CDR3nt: TGTGCCAGCAGCTTAGTCTTATCGCCCTACAATGAGCAGTTCTTC
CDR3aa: CASSLVLSPYNEQFF

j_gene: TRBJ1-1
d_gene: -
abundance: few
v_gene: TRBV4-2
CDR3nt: TGTGCCAGCAGCCAAGTGAGAGGAACCAACACTGAAGCTTTCTTT
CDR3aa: CASSQVRGTNTEAFF

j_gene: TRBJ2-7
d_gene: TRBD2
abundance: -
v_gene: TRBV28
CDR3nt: TGTGCCAGCAGTTTTAGCGGGAGGATATACGAGCAGTACTTC
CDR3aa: CASSFSGRIYEQYF

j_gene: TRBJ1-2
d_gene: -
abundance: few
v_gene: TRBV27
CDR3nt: TGTGCCAGCAGTTTTGTTTTTCCGCCGGAGAGCGATGGCTACACCTTC
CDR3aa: CASSFVFPPESDGYTF

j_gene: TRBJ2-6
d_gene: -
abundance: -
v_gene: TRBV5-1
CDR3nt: TGCGCCAGCAGCTTAGGACAGCTTGGCTCTGGGGCCAACGTCCTGACTTTC
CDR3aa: CASSLGQLGSGANVLTF

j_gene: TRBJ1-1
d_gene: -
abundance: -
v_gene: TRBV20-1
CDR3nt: TGCAGTGCTTCCGGGACTCTCTCTAGTAAAACTGAAGCTTTCTTT
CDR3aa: CSASGTLSSKTEAFF

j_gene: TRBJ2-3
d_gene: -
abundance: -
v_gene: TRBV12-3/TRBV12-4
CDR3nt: TGTGCCAGCAGTTTAGGACGAGTCCATGATACCGCAGATACGCAGTATTTT
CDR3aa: CASSLGRVHDTADTQYF

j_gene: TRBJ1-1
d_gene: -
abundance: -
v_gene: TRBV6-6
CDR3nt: TGTGCCAGCAGCAAACAAGGACAGCGGAACACTGAAGCTTTCTTT
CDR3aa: CASSKQGQRNTEAFF

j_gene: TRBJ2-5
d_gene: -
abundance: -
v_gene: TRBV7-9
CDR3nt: TGTGCCAGCAGCTTCTCTCCGGGATTTGAGGAGACCCAGTACTTC
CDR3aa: CASSFSPGFEETQYF

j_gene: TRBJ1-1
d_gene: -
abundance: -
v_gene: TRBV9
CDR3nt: TGTGCCAGCAGCGTACACCGGGACACTGAAGCTTTCTTT
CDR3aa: CASSVHRDTEAFF

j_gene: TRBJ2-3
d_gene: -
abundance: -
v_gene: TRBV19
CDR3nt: TGTGCCAGTAGTTCCACCGCAGGGAACACGCAGTATTTT
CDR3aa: CASSSTAGNTQYF

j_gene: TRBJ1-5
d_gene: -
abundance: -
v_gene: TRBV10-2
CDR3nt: TGCGCCAGCAGCGGGACAACGATTTATAGCAATCAGCCCCAGCATTTT
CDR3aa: CASSGTTIYSNQPQHF

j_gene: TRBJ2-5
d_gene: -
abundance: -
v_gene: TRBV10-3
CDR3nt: TGTGCCATCAGTGAGTCAGTAGTGAACAAAGAGACCCAGTACTTC
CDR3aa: CAISESVVNKETQYF

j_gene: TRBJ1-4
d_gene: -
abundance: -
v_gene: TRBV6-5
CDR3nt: TGTGCCAGCAGTTACTCGAGACGGCTCAAAGCGGAAAAACTGTTTTTT
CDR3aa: CASSYSRRLKAEKLFF

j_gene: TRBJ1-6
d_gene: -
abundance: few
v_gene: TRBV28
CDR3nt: TGTGCCAGCACCGCCGGGGGCCTGGGTTCACCCCTCCACTTT
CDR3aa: CASTAGGLGSPLHF

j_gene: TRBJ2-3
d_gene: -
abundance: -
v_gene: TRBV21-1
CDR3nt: TGTGCCAGCAGCAAAGTTCATGGAGAGACTAGAGGCCCAGATACGCAGTATTTT
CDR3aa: CASSKVHGETRGPDTQYF

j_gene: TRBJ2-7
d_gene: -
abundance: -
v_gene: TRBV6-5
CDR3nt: TGTGCCGGCCAAACGTCGGGCGAGCAGTACTTC
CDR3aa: CAGQTSGEQYF

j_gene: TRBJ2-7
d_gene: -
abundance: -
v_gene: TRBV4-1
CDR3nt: TGCGCCAGCAGCCATAGTATCCAGGGACCTTACGAGCAGTACTTC
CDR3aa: CASSHSIQGPYEQYF

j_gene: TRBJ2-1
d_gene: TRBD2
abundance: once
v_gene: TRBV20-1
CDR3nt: TGCAGTGCTAGAGATCCTGGACTAGCGGGGTCTTTGTACAATGAGCAGTTCTTC
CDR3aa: CSARDPGLAGSLYNEQFF

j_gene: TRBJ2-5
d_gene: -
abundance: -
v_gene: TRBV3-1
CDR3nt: TGTGCCGGCAGCCACTCGGAGGGTTGGCGGAAAGAGACCCAGTACTTC
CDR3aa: CAGSHSEGWRKETQYF

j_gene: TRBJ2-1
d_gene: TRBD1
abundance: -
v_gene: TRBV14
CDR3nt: TGTGCCAGCAGCCAAACAGGGGGCTGGAATGAGCAGTTCTTC
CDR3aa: CASSQTGGWNEQFF

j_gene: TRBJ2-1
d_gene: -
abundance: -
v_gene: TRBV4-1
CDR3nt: TGCGCCAGCAGCCCCCCGGATCGAGGGGACAATGAGCAGTTCTTC
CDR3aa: CASSPPDRGDNEQFF

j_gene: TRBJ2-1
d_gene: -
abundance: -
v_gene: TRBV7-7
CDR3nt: TGTGCCAGCAGCTTACTTCCGGAGCAGGAGGAGCAGTTCTTC
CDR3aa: CASSLLPEQEEQFF

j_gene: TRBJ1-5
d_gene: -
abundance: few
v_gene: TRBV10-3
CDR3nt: TGTGCCATCAGTGAGTCGACATATCAGCCCCAGCATTTT
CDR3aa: CAISESTYQPQHF

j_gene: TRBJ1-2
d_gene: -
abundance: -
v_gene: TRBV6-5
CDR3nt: TGTGCCAGCAGTTACAGCGTCGGGATTAACTATGGCTACACCTTC
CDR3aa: CASSYSVGINYGYTF

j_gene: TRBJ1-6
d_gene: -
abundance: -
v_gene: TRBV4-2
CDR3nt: TGTGCCAGCAGCCAACCACCTGGGGATAATTCACCCCTCCACTTT
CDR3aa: CASSQPPGDNSPLHF

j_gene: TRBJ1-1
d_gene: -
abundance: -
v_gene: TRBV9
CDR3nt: TGTGCCAGCAGCGTAGCTACCGGGGGGGGCACTGAAGCTTTCTTT
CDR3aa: CASSVATGGGTEAFF

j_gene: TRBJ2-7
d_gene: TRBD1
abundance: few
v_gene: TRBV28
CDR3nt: TGTGCCAGCAGAGGACAGGGGGCATCCTACGAGCAGTACTTC
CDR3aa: CASRGQGASYEQYF

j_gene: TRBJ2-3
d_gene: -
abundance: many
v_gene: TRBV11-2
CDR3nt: TGTGCCAGCAGCGTAGACGGGGGAAATACGCAGTATTTT
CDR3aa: CASSVDGGNTQYF

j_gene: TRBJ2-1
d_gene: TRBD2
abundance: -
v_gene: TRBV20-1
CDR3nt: TGCAGTGCTAGAGATCAGGAGCGGGGGGACTACAATGAGCAGTTCTTC
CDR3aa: CSARDQERGDYNEQFF